These T cell receptor beta chains were read from a single sample in a study of cytomegalovirus exposure and HLA in healthy donors. Repertoires were generated with immunoSEQ multiplex PCR, while TCRdb's copy carries only in-frame clones and drops some. The sample comprises just over 65,000 clones, about 97% of which are singletons, and 1.5% to 2% rests with the top ten. The sample taken for sequencing was PBMCs. The source is a woman between 18 and 29 years old in good health and CMV-seropositive. The CDR3 runs from the conserved cysteine through the conserved F or W. Fields, in order: clone size, D gene, V gene, J gene, CDR3 DNA, CDR3 protein. A D gene is named only where the DNA matches it firmly. Size is stated for part of the rows, as once, few or many counts, or as a class when the clone is expanded.

once	.	TRBV18	TRBJ1-1	TGTGCCAGCGCCCGGCAGGGGACTGAAGCTTTCTTT	CASARQGTEAFF
.	TRBD2	TRBV30	TRBJ2-5	TGTGCCTGGAGTACCTCTAGCGGGAGTTACCAAGAGACCCAGTACTTC	CAWSTSSGSYQETQYF
.	TRBD1	TRBV6-1	TRBJ2-7	TGTGCCAGCAGTGAAGCCGGGACAGGCGCCTACGAGCAGTACTTC	CASSEAGTGAYEQYF
.	.	TRBV7-9	TRBJ2-7	TGTGCCAGCAGTCCCTCCGAGGGTGGCTCCTACGAGCAGTACTTC	CASSPSEGGSYEQYF
.	TRBD1	TRBV5-5	TRBJ2-2	TGTGCCAGCAGCTTGGAAGGGGGCAGAACCGGGGAGCTGTTTTTT	CASSLEGGRTGELFF
once	.	TRBV7-8	TRBJ1-1	TGTGCCAGCAGCTTAGCCAGGGTGGGCCCGGGTACCACTGAAGCTTTCTTT	CASSLARVGPGTTEAFF
.	.	TRBV7-9	TRBJ2-2	TGTGCCAGCAGCTTTAAGCGACGGGACACCGGGGAGCTGTTTTTT	CASSFKRRDTGELFF
.	TRBD1	TRBV27	TRBJ1-2	TGTGCCAGCGGTTCCCGACAGGGAGTGGGGGGTTATGGCTACACCTTC	CASGSRQGVGGYGYTF
.	TRBD1	TRBV10-1	TRBJ2-7	TGCGCCAACCCGGGACAGGCTTACGAGCAGTACTTC	CANPGQAYEQYF
.	.	TRBV9	TRBJ1-2	TGTGCCAGCAGCCCGGACAGCTATGGCTACACCTTC	CASSPDSYGYTF
.	.	TRBV6-1	TRBJ2-3	TGTGCCAGCACAGAAGCAATCCCGGGCACAGATACGCAGTATTTT	CASTEAIPGTDTQYF
.	TRBD1	TRBV4-1	TRBJ1-2	TGCGCCAGCAGCCAGGGACAGGGGGATGGCTACACCTTC	CASSQGQGDGYTF
.	TRBD2	TRBV2	TRBJ2-3	TGTGCCAGGGGACTAGCGGGAGTCACAGATACGCAGTATTTT	CARGLAGVTDTQYF
once	TRBD1	TRBV5-5	TRBJ2-7	TGTGCCAGCAGCCGGGACAGGGTTTACTACGAGCAGTACTTC	CASSRDRVYYEQYF
.	.	TRBV5-4	TRBJ2-3	TGTGCCAGCAGCTTGGGAACAGGGTCCGATACGCAGTATTTT	CASSLGTGSDTQYF
.	TRBD1	TRBV5-4	TRBJ1-2	TGTGCCAGCAGCAGACAGGGGACGAACTATGGCTACACCTTC	CASSRQGTNYGYTF
.	TRBD1	TRBV6-1	TRBJ1-2	TGTGCCAGCAGTTTTCAGGGGGGCTATGGCTACACCTTC	CASSFQGGYGYTF
.	TRBD2	TRBV6-1	TRBJ2-1	TGTGCCAGCAGTGAAGCGGTCGGGGGGAGGGCCTGGAATGAGCAGTTCTTC	CASSEAVGGRAWNEQFF
.	.	TRBV19	TRBJ2-2	TGTGCCAGTAGTATAAGGGGCGGGGAGCTGTTTTTT	CASSIRGGELFF
.	.	TRBV29-1	TRBJ1-1	TGCAGCGTTTTCGGCACTGAAGCTTTCTTT	CSVFGTEAFF
.	TRBD2	TRBV7-8	TRBJ2-1	TGTGCCAGCAGGGTCGAGGGAGGGCTCAATGAGCAGTTCTTC	CASRVEGGLNEQFF
.	TRBD2	TRBV13	TRBJ2-3	TGTGCCAGCAGCCCCGGGACTAGCGGCACAGATACGCAGTATTTT	CASSPGTSGTDTQYF
.	.	TRBV10-2	TRBJ2-5	TGCGCCAGCAGTGAGTCATTGGGAGGCACCCAAGAGACCCAGTACTTC	CASSESLGGTQETQYF
.	TRBD1	TRBV25-1	TRBJ2-5	TGTGCCAGCAGTGGACAGGGTGGGACCCAGTACTTC	CASSGQGGTQYF
.	.	TRBV28	TRBJ1-2	TGTGCCAGCAGGGCAGACAGGTGGAACTATGGCTACACCTTC	CASRADRWNYGYTF
.	.	TRBV7-9	TRBJ1-5	TGTGCCAGCAGCCCCGTTTCGTCCGTTCAGCCCCAGCATTTT	CASSPVSSVQPQHF
.	.	TRBV2	TRBJ1-1	TGTGCCAGTATAACAGCTGAAGCTTTCTTT	CASITAEAFF
once	TRBD1	TRBV11-2	TRBJ1-2	TGTGCCAGCAGCTCCGAAAGAGGACAGGTCTTC	CASSSERGQVF
.	TRBD2	TRBV4-1	TRBJ2-1	TGCGCCAGCAGCCGGACCCTAGCGGAGGCGGGCGATGAGCAGTTCTTC	CASSRTLAEAGDEQFF
.	TRBD1	TRBV10-3	TRBJ2-2	TGTGCCATCAGTGAGCTTGGGGAAGACAGGGCGAACACCGGGGAGCTGTTTTTT	CAISELGEDRANTGELFF
.	.	TRBV5-1	TRBJ2-7	TGCGCCAGCAGCTTGGGCCGGGGTTTTGGGGAATACGAGCAGTACTTC	CASSLGRGFGEYEQYF
.	.	TRBV2	TRBJ2-2	TGTGCCAGCGGCAGGAACACCGGGGAGCTGTTTTTT	CASGRNTGELFF
.	TRBD2	TRBV7-8	TRBJ2-1	TGTGCCAGCAGCCGCGGGACTAGCGGGCTTAGCTCCTACAATGAGCAGTTCTTC	CASSRGTSGLSSYNEQFF
.	.	TRBV18	TRBJ2-1	TGTGCCAGCTCACCCCAACAGGGCTCCTACAATGAGCAGTTCTTC	CASSPQQGSYNEQFF
.	.	TRBV10-1	TRBJ2-1	TGCGCCAGCAGTGAGCGGAGTAGTACCGGGACATCAGACGATGAGCAGTTCTTC	CASSERSSTGTSDDEQFF
.	TRBD2	TRBV30	TRBJ2-2	TGTGCCTGGAGTGCCGGGGGACTAGCGAGAAACACCGGGGAGCTGTTTTTT	CAWSAGGLARNTGELFF
.	TRBD2	TRBV28	TRBJ2-3	TGTGCCAGCAGTACCCCTGGACTAGCGGGAGGACCAGATACGCAGTATTTT	CASSTPGLAGGPDTQYF
.	TRBD1	TRBV5-6	TRBJ1-2	TGTGCCAGCAGCTTCCGGGACAGGGGGATGAATGGCTACACCTTC	CASSFRDRGMNGYTF
.	.	TRBV15	TRBJ1-2	TGTGCCACCAGCAGAGATCTTTCGGGGATGGATGGCTACACCTTC	CATSRDLSGMDGYTF
.	TRBD1	TRBV9	TRBJ2-1	TGTGCCAGCAGCGTAGGAGGGGGCGGTGAGCAGTTCTTC	CASSVGGGGEQFF
once	.	TRBV6-5	TRBJ2-7	TGTGCCAGCAGCACGGGACACCTTCGCGGGTACGAGCAGTACTTC	CASSTGHLRGYEQYF
.	TRBD1	TRBV15	TRBJ1-4	TGTGCCACCAGTCCGGACAGGGGGCAGGAAAAACTGTTTTTT	CATSPDRGQEKLFF